This passage covers 19 T cell receptor beta chains from one sample sequenced in a study of T cell repertoires in cytomegalovirus infection. Their antigen targets remain unknown. TCRdb called the reads again in MiXCR, with one record for every CDR3 protein. In the table there are some 800,000 distinct CDR3 sequences, less than 35% of which are singletons. The sequencing used cultured CD8+ T cells from PBMCs, collected from culture after CMV antigen stimulation. The receptors derive from a human donor in good health (CMV status not recorded). Some clones in this sample may be carry-over from other donors' samples.

V usage is TRBV6-5 and J usage is TRBJ2-7; perhaps TRBD1 as D (6 bases). V was shortened by 5 bases and J by 5 bases, with 19 bases between the two germline ends. CDR1 is MNHEY, CDR2 SVGAGI, per germline. This CDR3 is 15 amino acids long. DNA for the CDR3: TGTGCCAGCAGTCTATTTGACCAGGGGAGACACGAGCAGTACTTC. This encodes CASSLFDQGRHEQYF.

Many counts were recorded for this clonotype. J is TRBJ2-7 and V is TRBV7-2; D is perhaps TRBD1 (5 bases). Germline lookup yields CDR1 SGHTA and CDR2 FQGNSA. There are 15 residues in the CDR3. The V gene lost 2 bases and the J gene lost 1 base, with 12 bases spanning the gap. The CDR3 sequence: CASSLFSQGSYEQYV. DNA for the CDR3: TGTGCCAGCAGCTTATTCAGCCAGGGTTCCTACGAGCAGTACGTC.

V is TRBV5-5 and J is TRBJ2-7; maybe TRBD1 (5 bases). The CDR3 extends over 14 amino acids. CDR1 is SGHKS, CDR2 YYEKEE, per germline (reference sequence). V shed 3 bases and J shed 3 bases, with 13 bases lying between them. CDR3 in amino acids: CASSWTRQNYEQYF. The DNA for the CDR3 is TGTGCCAGCAGCTGGACAAGGCAGAACTACGAGCAGTACTTC.

The rearrangement joins TRBV4-1 to TRBJ2-7, with unresolved D. This CDR3 has 14 amino acids. Trimming pared 0 bases from V and 0 bases from J, leaving 6 bases between. Germline values: CDR1 MGHRA, CDR2 YSYEKL. CDR3: CASSQDAASYEQYV. DNA for the CDR3: TGCGCCAGCAGCCAAGACGCAGCCTCCTACGAGCAGTACGTC.

The chain couples TRBV29-1 to TRBJ2-7; 11 bases map to TRBD2. The CDR3 contains 17 residues. The V gene's germline CDR1 is SQVTM and CDR2 ANQGSEA. Unmatched junction bases numbered 10, after V lost 0 bases and J lost 3 bases. CDR3 in DNA: TGCAGCGTTGAAGATCCGGCTAGCGGGGGGCCAAGCTACGAGCAGTACTTC. Residues: CSVEDPASGGPSYEQYF.

This clonotype came up a few times. The chain joins TRBV6-5 to TRBJ2-5; TRBD2 matches 9 bases. From germline, CDR1 is MNHEY and CDR2 SVGAGI. The CDR3 covers 15 residues. The trim removed 5 bases at V and 0 bases at J, leaving 4 bases unmatched. Here the CDR3 reads CASSRERGDQETQYF. The CDR3 DNA sequence: TGTGCCAGCAGTAGGGAGCGGGGGGACCAAGAGACCCAGTACTTC.

This clonotype was found a few times. This rearrangement joins TRBV7-9 to TRBJ1-3; D unresolved. CDR3 size: 15 residues. The V end was cut by 3 bases, the J end by 0 bases, with 9 bases between. CDR1 SEHNR and CDR2 FQNEAQ come from the germline V gene (reference sequence). This chain's CDR3 is CASSLLGRSGNTIYF. Written as DNA, the CDR3 is TGTGCCAGCAGCTTGCTGGGCCGCTCTGGAAACACCATATATTTT.

The sample holds a few counts of this clonotype. The chain combines TRBV6-5 with TRBJ1-2, with D possibly being TRBD1 (5 bases). V was clipped by 2 bases and J by 2 bases, with 12 bases between them. The CDR3 totals 15 residues. CDR1 is MNHEY, CDR2 SVGAGI, per germline. Here the CDR3 reads CASSYGREGNYGYTF. CDR3 DNA sequence: TGTGCCAGCAGTTACGGCAGGGAAGGGAACTATGGCTACACCTTC.

This clonotype was observed a handful of times. The chain employs TRBV28 and TRBJ1-1; D is ambiguous. The CDR3 runs to 12 residues. Trimming removed 11 bases from V and 2 bases from J, with 12 bases in between. Looked up from germline, CDR1 is MDHEN and CDR2 is SYDVKM. As DNA, the CDR3 is TGTGCCGGAGGCGCCCCCAACACTGAAGCTTTCTTT. This gives the protein CAGGAPNTEAFF. The entire variable domain, with the rest obtained from reference TRBV28 and TRBJ1-1, is as follows: DVKVTQSSRYLVKRTGEKVFLECVQDMDHENMFWYRQDPGLGLRLIYFSYDVKMKEKGDIPEGYSVSREKKERFSLILESASTNQTSMYLCAGGAPNTEAFFGQGTRLTVV.

This clonotype occurred a few times. The chain links TRBV24-1 to TRBJ2-1; D uncertain. Trimming took 3 bases from V and 6 from J, leaving 5 bases between them. Per the germline V gene, CDR1 is KGHDR and CDR2 is SFDVKD. The CDR3 has 12 amino acids. The CDR3 sequence is CATSDRLNEQFF. The CDR3 coding sequence is TGTGCCACCAGTGATAGGCTCAATGAGCAGTTCTTC.

This clonotype was observed once. V is TRBV11-2 and J is TRBJ2-3, with 7 positions matching TRBD1. The CDR3 runs 16 residues. The junction had 7 bases not matched to a gene; V was cut back by 4 bases and J by 0 bases. Germline V lookup: CDR1 SGHAT, CDR2 FQNNGV. Here the CDR3 DNA reads TGTGCCAGCAGCTACCGGACAGGAGTTAGCACAGATACGCAGTATTTT. Residues: CASSYRTGVSTDTQYF.

This chain joins TRBV3-1 and TRBJ2-2; the D is unclear. Deletions cut 3 bases from V and 2 bases from J, with 16 bases between. Germline V gene sequence: CDR1 LGHDT, CDR2 YNNKEL (reference sequence). The CDR3 runs 17 residues. The CDR3 is CASSQRLGIVNTGELFF. The CDR3 bases are TGTGCCAGCAGCCAGAGACTGGGTATCGTCAACACCGGGGAGCTGTTTTTT.

The chain combines TRBV5-5 with TRBJ2-4; weak D call: TRBD1 (6 bases). V was trimmed by 5 bases and J by 8 bases, leaving 20 bases between them. Per germline, CDR1 SGHKS and CDR2 YYEKEE (reference sequence). The CDR3 loop spans 15 amino acids. CDR3 sequence reads: CASSLGQPSFDIQYF. In DNA, the CDR3 is TGTGCCAGCAGTCTCGGACAGCCCAGTTTTGACATTCAGTACTTC.

At least ten counts were recorded for this clonotype. J is TRBJ1-1 and V is TRBV7-6; 7 bases are a match to TRBD1. J was trimmed by 3 bases and V by 5 bases; bases with no gene match: 12. Germline V gives CDR1 SGHVS, CDR2 FNYEAQ. CDR3 length: 16 amino acids. The CDR3 region has the DNA TGTGCCAGCAGCACCTCCGACAGGGAGGGGTACACTGAAGCTTTCTTT. Residues: CASSTSDREGYTEAFF.

The chain is built from TRBV3-1 and TRBJ1-2, with 8 bases aligning to TRBD1. The CDR3 contains 15 residues. With V trimmed by 0 bases and J by 8 bases, 8 bases remained unmatched. Germline CDR1 reads LGHDT; CDR2 reads YNNKEL (reference sequence). CDR3 protein: CASSQERGQAPGYTF. The CDR3 region has the DNA TGTGCCAGCAGCCAAGAACGGGGACAGGCCCCCGGCTACACCTTC.

J is TRBJ2-3 and V is TRBV6-2 or TRBV6-3; maybe TRBD1 (7 bases). Germline V gives CDR1 MNHEY, CDR2 SVGEGT. V was shortened by 6 bases and J by 2 bases, with 21 bases between the two germline ends. The CDR3 is made up of 17 amino acids. DNA of the CDR3: TGTGCCAGCAGGGGCCAAAAGGAGGGGGCCGTCACAGATACGCAGTATTTT. Translating it yields CASRGQKEGAVTDTQYF.

This clonotype was counted at least ten times. This sequence joins TRBV7-6 and TRBJ2-7; 7 nucleotides line up with TRBD1. This CDR3 comprises 13 residues. Germline V gene data show CDR1 as SGHVS and CDR2 as FNYEAQ. V gave up 4 bases and J gave up 2 bases; unmatched junction bases: 2. CDR3 coding DNA: TGTGCCAGCAGCTGGGACAGCACCTACGAGCAGTACTTC. This encodes CASSWDSTYEQYF.

This sequence joins TRBV19 and TRBJ2-1; D unresolved. The CDR3 runs 13 residues. Between the trimmed V and J ends, which lost 6 bases and 2 bases, there was a span of 8 bases. Germline CDR1 and CDR2: LNHDA and SQIVND (reference sequence). The CDR3 reads CASRHGAYNEQFF. The DNA for the CDR3 is TGTGCCAGTAGACATGGCGCCTACAATGAGCAGTTCTTC.

V usage is TRBV28 and J usage is TRBJ1-2; 9 nucleotides align to TRBD1. In germline, CDR1 is MDHEN, CDR2 SYDVKM. V lost 5 bases, J lost 4 bases, and 8 bases stayed unmatched. The CDR3 contains 15 residues. CDR3 coding DNA: TGTGCCAGCAGTCCCCGGACAGGGGATCTCTATGGCTACACCTTC. This codes for CASSPRTGDLYGYTF.